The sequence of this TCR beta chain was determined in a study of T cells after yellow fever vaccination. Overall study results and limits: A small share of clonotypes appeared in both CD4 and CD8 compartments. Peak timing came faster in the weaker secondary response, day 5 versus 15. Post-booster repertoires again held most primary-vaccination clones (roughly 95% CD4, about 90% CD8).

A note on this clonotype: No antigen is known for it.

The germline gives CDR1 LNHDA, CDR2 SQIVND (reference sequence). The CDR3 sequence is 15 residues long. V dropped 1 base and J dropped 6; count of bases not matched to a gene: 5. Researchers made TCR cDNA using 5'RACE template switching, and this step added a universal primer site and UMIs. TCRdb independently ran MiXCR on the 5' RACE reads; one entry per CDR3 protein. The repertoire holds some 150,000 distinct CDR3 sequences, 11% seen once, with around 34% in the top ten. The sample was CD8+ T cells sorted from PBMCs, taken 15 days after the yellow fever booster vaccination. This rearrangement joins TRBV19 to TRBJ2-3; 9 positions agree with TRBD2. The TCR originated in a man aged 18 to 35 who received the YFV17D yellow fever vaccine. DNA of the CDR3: TGTGCCAGTAGTATAGGCGGGGGGGCCTGGGATACGCAGTATTTT. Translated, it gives CASSIGGGAWDTQYF.